A single sample gave rise to the 31 T cell receptor beta chains below, sequenced in a study of blood T cell repertoires in COVID-19. Only in-frame clones appear in the TCRdb table, and some are missing; sequencing was by immunoSEQ multiplex PCR. The sample has 200,000 or so clones; 80% to 90% are singletons. The sequenced sample was PBMCs or T cells enriched from blood (not recorded which). The receptors derive from a woman aged 30 to 39 who had been exposed to COVID-19.

The chain links TRBV25-1 to TRBJ2-1, with D perhaps TRBD2 (5 bases). V gave up 4 bases and J gave up 5 bases, with 9 bases separating them. Germline CDR1 is MGHDK and CDR2 is SYGVNS. The CDR3 has 13 amino acids. CDR3 region: CASSGRGNNEQFF. CDR3 nucleotides: TGTGCCAGCAGTGGTCGGGGAAACAATGAGCAGTTCTTC.

The rearrangement links TRBV6-6 to TRBJ1-4; a weak D match, TRBD1 (6 bases). The germline V and J ends were trimmed by 4 bases and 1 base, with 10 bases remaining between them. This CDR3 has 15 amino acids. Per the germline V gene, CDR1 is MNHNY and CDR2 is SVGAGI (reference sequence). Here the CDR3 reads CASSSATGTNEKLFF. CDR3 sequence (DNA): TGTGCCAGCAGTTCCGCGACAGGAACTAATGAAAAACTGTTTTTT.

This chain links TRBV7-8 with TRBJ1-2, with 9 bases aligning to TRBD1. Germline V gene lookup returns CDR1 SGHVS and CDR2 FQNEAQ. Germline trimming cut 1 base from V and 4 bases from J; bases unmatched to any gene: 7. CDR3 length: 16 residues. CDR3 protein: CASSLDRTGGSYGYTF. CDR3 DNA: TGTGCCAGCAGCTTAGACAGAACAGGGGGCTCCTATGGCTACACCTTC. Using reference TRBV7-8 and TRBJ1-2 for the parts outside the CDR3, the full variable domain is GAGVSQSPRYKVAKRGQDVALRCDPISGHVSLFWYQQALGQGPEFLTYFQNEAQLDKSGLPSDRFFAERPEGSVSTLKIQRTQQEDSAVYLCASSLDRTGGSYGYTFGSGTRLTVV.

This chain uses TRBV5-1 with TRBJ2-1; TRBD2 aligns across 7 bases. J gave up 3 bases and V 0 bases, and 6 bases lay outside the gene matches. The CDR3 sequence is 16 residues long. The germline CDR1 and CDR2 sequences are SGHRS and YFSETQ. The CDR3 sequence: CASSLGGASGYNEQFF. CDR3 bases: TGCGCCAGCAGCTTGGGGGGAGCTAGCGGCTACAATGAGCAGTTCTTC.

V gene TRBV10-2 combines with J gene TRBJ1-2; D is perhaps TRBD1 (6 bases). The length of the CDR3 is 13 residues. V was cut by 2 bases and J by 6 bases, with 10 bases left in between. The germline V gene encodes CDR1 WSHSY and CDR2 SAAADI. The CDR3 DNA reads TGCGCCAGCAGTGAGACAGGGTCGGATGGCTACACCTTC. This translates into CASSETGSDGYTF.

The rearrangement links TRBV29-1 to TRBJ2-1; 10 nucleotides agree with TRBD2. V lost 2 bases and J lost 6; bases outside the gene matches: 4. The CDR3 sequence is 14 residues long. The germline gives CDR1 SQVTM, CDR2 ANQGSEA. CDR3: CSVERSGRANEQFF. The CDR3, as DNA: TGCAGCGTTGAACGAAGCGGGAGGGCCAATGAGCAGTTCTTC.

J is TRBJ1-4 and V is TRBV2; D remains unclear. CDR1 is SNHLY and CDR2 is FYNNEI in the germline V gene. CDR3 size: 14 residues. V was pared by 3 bases and J by 4 bases, with 9 bases between. The CDR3 DNA sequence: TGTGCCAGCAGTGATGGTGCGATTAATGAAAAACTGTTTTTT. Translated: CASSDGAINEKLFF. Variable domain in full (rest from reference TRBV2 and TRBJ1-4): EPEVTQTPSHQVTQMGQEVILRCVPISNHLYFYWYRQILGQKVEFLVSFYNNEISEKSEIFDDQFSVERPDGSNFTLKIRSTKLEDSAMYFCASSDGAINEKLFFGSGTQLSVL.

V usage is TRBV28 and J usage is TRBJ2-7; tentative D call: TRBD1 (5 bases). The CDR3 is 13 amino acids. V was pared by 6 bases and J by 2 bases, with 11 bases between. CDR1 and CDR2 from the germline V gene are MDHEN and SYDVKM. The CDR3 region is CASRETGTYEQYF. In nucleotides, the CDR3 is TGTGCCAGCAGGGAAACAGGTACCTACGAGCAGTACTTC.

This clone showed up just once. V usage is TRBV3-1 (or the pseudogene TRBV3-2) and J usage is TRBJ1-2; D gene ambiguous. Germline CDR1 is LGHDT and CDR2 is YNNKEL (reference sequence). The V end was cut by 1 base, the J end by 8 bases, with 8 bases between. This CDR3 is built from 12 residues. CDR3 sequence: CASSQAVWGYTF. The DNA of the CDR3 is TGTGCCAGCAGCCAAGCGGTGTGGGGCTACACCTTC.

This chain joins TRBV5-4 and TRBJ2-3; TRBD1 matches 8 bases. This CDR3 has 16 residues. V was pared by 4 bases and J by 4 bases, with 11 bases of the junction left unmatched. The germline V gene encodes CDR1 SGHNT and CDR2 YYREEE (reference sequence). CDR3 residues: CASSPGQGQVADTQYF. CDR3 nucleotide sequence: TGTGCCAGCAGCCCAGGACAGGGACAGGTGGCAGATACGCAGTATTTT. Together with reference TRBV5-4 and TRBJ2-3, the CDR3 gives the full variable domain: ETGVTQSPTHLIKTRGQQVTLRCSSQSGHNTVSWYQQALGQGPQFIFQYYREEENGRGNFPPRFSGLQFPNYSSELNVNALELDDSALYLCASSPGQGQVADTQYFGPGTRLTVL.

This rearrangement joins TRBV7-3 to TRBJ1-5; a weak D match, TRBD1 (6 bases). The germline CDR1 and CDR2 sequences are SGHTA and FQGTGA. Trimming pared 3 bases from V and 1 base from J, leaving 13 bases between. The CDR3 runs to 16 residues. The CDR3 spells CASSFSRDISNQPQHF. CDR3 DNA: TGTGCCAGCAGCTTTTCCCGGGACATCAGCAATCAGCCCCAGCATTTT.

This clone was seen only once. The V gene is TRBV30, the J gene TRBJ1-1, with D uncertain. Germline CDR1 reads GTSNPN; CDR2 reads SVGIG (reference sequence). The CDR3 covers 15 residues. V shed 7 bases and J shed 1 base, with 19 bases lying between them. The CDR3: CAYLRAGLRNTEAFF. CDR3 bases: TGTGCCTACCTCCGGGCGGGATTAAGGAACACTGAAGCTTTCTTT.

V usage is TRBV28 and J usage is TRBJ1-4; D uncertain. V was cut by 4 bases and J by 3 bases, with 12 bases left in between. The CDR3 contains 15 residues. Germline V gives CDR1 MDHEN, CDR2 SYDVKM. DNA for the CDR3: TGTGCCAGCAGTTCCCTGAGGGTACCTAATGAAAAACTGTTTTTT. Protein sequence: CASSSLRVPNEKLFF.

The CDR3 DNA reads as TGTGCCTGGAGTGTAGGGACAGGGGGCGCGGCTGGCTACACCTTC. Its translation is CAWSVGTGGAAGYTF. The genes are TRBV30 and TRBJ1-2; 12 nucleotides line up with TRBD1. This CDR3 spans 15 amino acids. The junction had 6 bases not matched to a gene; V was cut back by 0 bases and J by 7 bases. Germline V gene data show CDR1 as GTSNPN and CDR2 as SVGIG (reference sequence). Full variable domain (remainder filled in from reference TRBV30 and TRBJ1-2): SQTIHQWPATLVQPVGSPLSLECTVEGTSNPNLYWYRQAAGRGLQLLFYSVGIGQISSEVPQNLSASRPQDRQFILSSKKLLLSDSGFYLCAWSVGTGGAAGYTFGSGTRLTVV.

The chain has TRBV27 and TRBJ2-1; D remains unclear. V lost 3 bases and J 4 bases, leaving 13 bases between the germline ends. Germline V gene sequence: CDR1 MNHEY, CDR2 SMNVEV (reference sequence). This CDR3 contains 15 residues. In DNA form, the CDR3 reads TGTGCCAGCAGTTTCTTTCGTGGGCCATACAATGAGCAGTTCTTC. It codes for CASSFFRGPYNEQFF.

This sequence joins TRBV11-2 and TRBJ2-3, with D hard to call. The V end lost 3 bases, the J end lost 0 bases, and 16 bases lay between the germline ends. The germline gives CDR1 SGHAT, CDR2 FQNNGV. The CDR3 extends over 17 amino acids. The CDR3 DNA is TGTGCCAGCAGCTTTCGTGGTCGTGAGTATAGCACAGATACGCAGTATTTT. Translating it yields CASSFRGREYSTDTQYF.

This chain joins TRBV10-3 and TRBJ1-4, with 10 bases aligning to TRBD1. CDR1 ENHRY and CDR2 SYGVKD come from the germline V gene. Trimming at V came to 5 bases and at J to 1 base, leaving 4 bases not matched to a gene. The CDR3 has 16 amino acids. The CDR3 nucleotides are TGTGCCATCAGTCGGGGACAGGGGCTAACTAATGAAAAACTGTTTTTT. Translating gives CAISRGQGLTNEKLFF.

J is TRBJ1-1 and V is TRBV30; D is undetermined. The CDR3 runs 13 residues. CDR1 and CDR2 from the germline V gene are GTSNPN and SVGIG (reference sequence). V dropped 2 bases and J dropped 1 base, with 8 bases sitting between them. The DNA for the CDR3 is TGTGCCTGGAGTAAAACACCGAACACTGAAGCTTTCTTT. Translating it yields CAWSKTPNTEAFF.

This clone was counted a single time. J is TRBJ2-2 and V is TRBV18; TRBD2 matches at 9 bases. Per the germline V gene, CDR1 is KGHSH and CDR2 is LQKENI. J lost 3 bases, V lost 1 base, and 3 bases had no gene match. There are 16 residues in the CDR3. DNA of the CDR3: TGTGCCAGCTCACCACGAATAGCGGGAGACACCGGGGAGCTGTTTTTT. Encoded protein: CASSPRIAGDTGELFF. Full variable domain (rest looked up from reference TRBV18 and TRBJ2-2): NAGVMQNPRHLVRRRGQEARLRCSPMKGHSHVYWYRQLPEEGLKFMVYLQKENIIDESGMPKERFSAEFPKEGPSILRIQQVVRGDSAAYFCASSPRIAGDTGELFFGEGSRLTVL.

The rearrangement links TRBV5-4 to TRBJ2-3; TRBD1 aligns across 8 bases. CDR1 SGHNT and CDR2 YYREEE come from the germline V gene (reference sequence). CDR3 length: 14 residues. J lost 2 bases, V lost 4 bases, and 3 bases had no gene match. CDR3 sequence: CASSEGQVTDTQYF. In DNA, the CDR3 is TGTGCCAGCAGCGAGGGACAGGTCACAGATACGCAGTATTTT.

The CDR3 DNA reads TGTGCCAGCAGCTTAGCCGAGATACCCGGGGAGCTGTTTTTT. Its protein is CASSLAEIPGELFF. The rearrangement links TRBV7-9 to TRBJ2-2; D remains unclear. The CDR3 runs to 14 residues. The ends were cut back, 0 bases at V and 6 bases at J, with 8 bases in the middle. In germline, CDR1 is SEHNR, CDR2 FQNEAQ (reference sequence). Full variable domain (remainder filled in from reference TRBV7-9 and TRBJ2-2): DTGVSQNPRHKITKRGQNVTFRCDPISEHNRLYWYRQTLGQGPEFLTYFQNEAQLEKSRLLSDRFSAERPKGSFSTLEIQRTEQGDSAMYLCASSLAEIPGELFFGEGSRLTVL.

V and J are TRBV27 and TRBJ2-1; TRBD2 matches at 12 bases. V lost 1 base to trimming and J lost 7 bases; unmatched junction nucleotides: 17. This CDR3 comprises 20 residues. Per the germline V gene, CDR1 is MNHEY and CDR2 is SMNVEV (reference sequence). CDR3 region: CASSLFGSLLTSGSVNEQFF. CDR3 DNA sequence: TGTGCCAGCAGTTTATTCGGCTCATTGCTGACTAGCGGGAGTGTTAATGAGCAGTTCTTC.

This clone was detected only once. The chain combines TRBV7-6 with TRBJ2-5; possibly TRBD2 for D (5 bases). Trimming removed 2 bases at V and 4 bases at J, with 11 bases between. The CDR3 sequence is 14 residues long. Germline lookup yields CDR1 SGHVS and CDR2 FNYEAQ. The DNA for the CDR3 is TGTGCCAGCAGCTTATCATCGGCGGGAGAGACCCAGTACTTC. Residues: CASSLSSAGETQYF.

The chain employs TRBV19 and TRBJ2-5; 10 positions agree with TRBD1. The CDR3 runs 17 residues. Germline trimming cut 5 bases from V and 5 bases from J; bases unmatched to any gene: 14. From germline, CDR1 is LNHDA and CDR2 SQIVND (reference sequence). This CDR3 is CASSGVTGGGGLETQYF. Written as DNA, the CDR3 is TGTGCCAGTAGTGGGGTGACAGGGGGCGGCGGTCTGGAGACCCAGTACTTC.

This sequence joins TRBV12-3 or TRBV12-4 and TRBJ1-1, with 8 bases lining up with TRBD1. J gave up 5 bases and V 7 bases, and 6 bases lay outside the gene matches. The CDR3 is 13 amino acids. This CDR3 reads CASTLTGGTEAFF. The CDR3 DNA reads as TGTGCCAGCACCCTAACAGGGGGTACTGAAGCTTTCTTT.

V is TRBV6-5 and J is TRBJ2-7; 10 bases fit TRBD2. CDR3 size: 14 residues. In germline, CDR1 is MNHEY, CDR2 SVGAGI. Losses at the gene ends were 2 bases for V and 5 bases for J; bases not matched to a gene: 3. The CDR3 here is CASSYRLAGDEQYF. The DNA for the CDR3 is TGTGCCAGCAGTTACCGCCTAGCGGGAGACGAGCAGTACTTC.

V gene TRBV19 combines with J gene TRBJ2-1; a possible D gene is TRBD2 (5 bases). V lost 5 bases and J lost 6, with 11 bases in between. There are 13 residues in the CDR3. The germline CDR1 and CDR2 sequences are LNHDA and SQIVND (reference sequence). The CDR3 sequence: CASSLQDSNEQFF. CDR3 DNA: TGTGCCAGTAGTCTCCAGGACTCCAATGAGCAGTTCTTC.

The V call is TRBV15, the J call TRBJ2-3; 7 bases fit TRBD2. J gave up 5 bases and V 2 bases, and 4 bases lay outside the gene matches. Germline V gives CDR1 LNHNV, CDR2 YYDKDF (reference sequence). CDR3 size: 14 residues. CDR3 DNA sequence: TGTGCCACCAGCAGACTAGCGGAGCTAGATACGCAGTATTTT. Translating gives CATSRLAELDTQYF. Full variable domain (remainder filled in from reference TRBV15 and TRBJ2-3): DAMVIQNPRYQVTQFGKPVTLSCSQTLNHNVMYWYQQKSSQAPKLLFHYYDKDFNNEADTPDNFQSRRPNTSFCFLDIRSPGLGDTAMYLCATSRLAELDTQYFGPGTRLTVL.

The chain employs TRBV5-1 and TRBJ2-4, with 11 bases aligning to TRBD2. The germline CDR1 and CDR2 sequences are SGHRS and YFSETQ. The CDR3 has 15 amino acids. With V trimmed by 4 bases and J by 6 bases, 6 bases remained unmatched. CDR3 protein: CASSPLAGDRNIQYF. The CDR3 coding sequence is TGCGCCAGCAGCCCACTAGCGGGAGATAGAAACATTCAGTACTTC. The whole variable domain, filled in from reference TRBV5-1 and TRBJ2-4, reads KAGVTQTPRYLIKTRGQQVTLSCSPISGHRSVSWYQQTPGQGLQFLFEYFSETQRNKGNFPGRFSGRQFSNSRSEMNVSTLELGDSALYLCASSPLAGDRNIQYFGAGTRLSVL.

The CDR3 here is CASSPGLGEVYEQYF. In nucleotides, the CDR3 is TGTGCCAGCTCACCCGGTTTAGGGGAGGTCTACGAGCAGTACTTC. V gene TRBV18 combines with J gene TRBJ2-7; a possible D gene is TRBD2 (6 bases). Trimming pared 3 bases from V and 3 bases from J, leaving 15 bases between. This CDR3 is 15 amino acids long. Germline CDR1 reads KGHSH; CDR2 reads LQKENI.

This CDR3 reads CASRSDRSSGNTIYF. DNA for the CDR3: TGTGCCAGCAGAAGCGACAGGTCCTCGGGAAACACCATATATTTT. V is TRBV6-6 and J is TRBJ1-3, with D tentatively TRBD1 (6 bases). V lost 6 bases and J lost 4, with 16 bases in between. This CDR3 contains 15 residues. Germline V gene lookup returns CDR1 MNHNY and CDR2 SVGAGI (reference sequence).